These 6 T cell receptor beta chains were all obtained from the same sample, sequenced in a study of T-cell reconstitution after alpha-beta-depleted transplantation in children. For TCRbeta, the library was prepared with unique molecular identifiers. One entry per CDR3 protein results from TCRdb running MiXCR on the PCR reads. The data hold around 580,000 distinct CDR3 sequences, with 23% observed a single time. The sequenced sample was PBMCs, mostly from graft donor cells, obtained 360 days after TCRalphabeta/CD19-depleted stem cell transplant. These receptor sequences come from a boy younger than two who had a stem cell transplant for acute myeloid leukemia, so the T cells may come from the graft donor.

This clonotype was picked up many times. V is TRBV12-3 or TRBV12-4 and J is TRBJ2-1; 8 bases map to TRBD2. V dropped 1 base and J dropped 5; count of bases not matched to a gene: 4. There are 15 residues in the CDR3. As DNA, the CDR3 is TGTGCCAGCAGTTTAGGGCGGGGGGCCCACAATGAGCAGTTCTTC. As protein: CASSLGRGAHNEQFF.

V usage is TRBV7-2 and J usage is TRBJ2-3; 9 nucleotides align to TRBD1. Germline V CDR1 and CDR2: SGHTA, FQGNSA. This CDR3 is 14 amino acids long. J gave up 5 bases and V 4 bases, and 4 bases lay outside the gene matches. The CDR3 region has the DNA TGTGCCAGCAGCTCCCGGACAGGGGTAGATACGCAGTATTTT. It translates to CASSSRTGVDTQYF.

This clonotype has only a few counts. V usage is TRBV7-9 and J usage is TRBJ1-2; 8 positions agree with TRBD1. The CDR3 covers 13 residues. J was trimmed by 6 bases and V by 7 bases; bases with no gene match: 7. Germline CDR1 and CDR2: SEHNR and FQNEAQ (reference sequence). CDR3: CASTKTGVDGYTF. The CDR3 DNA reads TGTGCCAGCACCAAGACAGGGGTGGATGGCTACACCTTC. Full variable domain (outside the CDR3, taken from reference TRBV7-9 and TRBJ1-2): DTGVSQNPRHKITKRGQNVTFRCDPISEHNRLYWYRQTLGQGPEFLTYFQNEAQLEKSRLLSDRFSAERPKGSFSTLEIQRTEQGDSAMYLCASTKTGVDGYTFGSGTRLTVV.

As to this clonotype: The missing conserved phenylalanine or tryptophan at the end of this CDR3 makes a read error likely. Because the CDR3's place on the DNA is in doubt, the DNA is left out and the CDR3 is given as listed by TCRdb. The chain recombines TRBV6-2 or TRBV6-3 with TRBJ2-3; the table's TRBD1 call for D was not verified on the DNA. CDR1 is MNHEY and CDR2 is SVGEGT in the germline V gene. With termini counted, the CDR3 has 14 amino acids. CDR3 in amino acids: CASSSSGVTYKWTG.

This clonotype was found a few times. V gene TRBV15 combines with J gene TRBJ1-6; D is uncertain. The CDR3 loop spans 12 amino acids. CDR1 LNHNV and CDR2 YYDKDF come from the germline V gene (reference sequence). Trimming left V 1 base short and J 10 bases short, with 5 bases between. The CDR3 nucleotides read TGTGCCACCAGCAGAGGATCGTCACCCCTCCACTTT. This encodes CATSRGSSPLHF.

This clonotype came up a few times. The genes are TRBV7-9 and TRBJ2-2; no definite D call. The CDR3 runs 14 residues. Germline V gives CDR1 SEHNR, CDR2 FQNEAQ (reference sequence). Trimming shortened V by 7 bases and J by 4 bases, and 13 bases separated the two germline ends. The CDR3 coding sequence is TGTGCCAGCAACAAGGCAGGATTCACCGGGGAGCTGTTTTTT. Its translation: CASNKAGFTGELFF. Together with reference TRBV7-9 and TRBJ2-2, the CDR3 gives the full variable domain: DTGVSQNPRHKITKRGQNVTFRCDPISEHNRLYWYRQTLGQGPEFLTYFQNEAQLEKSRLLSDRFSAERPKGSFSTLEIQRTEQGDSAMYLCASNKAGFTGELFFGEGSRLTVL.